The subject of this entry is one TCR beta chain. The source of the sample is a study of control samples from healthy donors and cancer patients. V lost 4 bases and J lost 1, with 10 bases in between. This CDR3 comprises 14 residues. Germline CDR1 LNHDA, CDR2 SQIVND (reference sequence). Sequencing used immunoSEQ multiplex PCR; TCRdb keeps in-frame clones, though not all of them. This table holds 110,000 to 150,000 clones, 85% to 95% found once. This chain links TRBV19 with TRBJ2-5; D is perhaps TRBD1 (6 bases). This TCR came from a man aged 35 to 55 in good health. The source material was blood. DNA for the CDR3: TGTGCCAGTAGTAACAAAGGGGGCCAAGAGACCCAGTACTTC. Translating it yields CASSNKGGQETQYF.